These T cell receptor beta chains were read from a single sample in a study of blood T cells in healthy people across ages. One entry per CDR3 protein, called by TCRdb with MiXCR from the 5' RACE reads. The table has about 1,400,000 distinct CDR3 sequences, roughly 45% seen once. Sequencing was carried out using blood. These receptors came from a woman between 18 and 30 years old in good health. The CDR3 runs from the conserved cysteine through the conserved F or W.

>TRBJ2-1|TRBV5-1
CASSLEGGYNEQFF
>TRBJ2-2|TRBV5-1
CASSFTVNTGELFF
>TRBJ2-1|TRBV27
CTSSLWGTNNEQFF
>TRBJ2-3|TRBV15
CATSRDSPVGDTQYF
>TRBJ2-6|TRBV12-3/TRBV12-4
CASSYGPSGANVLTF
>TRBJ2-1|TRBV20-1
CSAQPGNEQFF
>TRBJ2-5|TRBV29-1
CSVKQVLGETQYF
>TRBJ1-1|TRBV20-1
CSATIGPEAFF
>TRBJ1-2|TRBV29-1
CSVEGGAQGYGHTF
>TRBJ1-4|TRBV20-1
CSARKAGQPNEKLFF
>TRBJ1-4|TRBV10-1
CASSESTLMGKLFF
>TRBJ2-5|TRBV13
CATRRARETQYF
>TRBJ2-3|TRBV6-6
CASGSRAAGVPDTQYF
>TRBJ2-2|TRBV5-1
CASSFYGGVNTGELFF
>TRBJ2-2|TRBV12-3/TRBV12-4
CASSIRDRGLKTGELFF
>TRBJ1-6|TRBV10-3
CATSESEGSPLHF
>TRBJ2-3|TRBV12-3/TRBV12-4
CASSLGSAGRLTDTQYF
>-|TRBV7-8
CASSFQGAAYNEQYF
>TRBJ2-1|TRBV7-9
CASSFPDRGEFF
>TRBJ2-7|TRBV7-2
CASRRQPLGYEQYF
>TRBJ2-1|TRBV27
CASSRLAGAGNEQFF
>TRBJ2-7|TRBV5-1
CASSPTSGAGSEQYF
>TRBJ2-1|TRBV20-1
CSALVPLIPGEQFF
>TRBJ2-3|TRBV12-3/TRBV12-4
CVSSSGTSGGPPYF
>TRBJ2-7|TRBV20-1
CSARDRNRSSYEQYF
>TRBJ2-5|TRBV12-3/TRBV12-4
CASSSWGGKGETQYF
>TRBJ2-2|TRBV4-1
CASSLLAGGPIGELFF
>TRBJ2-1|TRBV20-1
CSAGPLSGRRYNEQFF
>TRBJ2-7|TRBV7-2
CASTLTGTSGRNEQYF
>TRBJ1-5|TRBV28
CASTDEGGGDQPQHF
>-|TRBV2
CASLAAETQYF